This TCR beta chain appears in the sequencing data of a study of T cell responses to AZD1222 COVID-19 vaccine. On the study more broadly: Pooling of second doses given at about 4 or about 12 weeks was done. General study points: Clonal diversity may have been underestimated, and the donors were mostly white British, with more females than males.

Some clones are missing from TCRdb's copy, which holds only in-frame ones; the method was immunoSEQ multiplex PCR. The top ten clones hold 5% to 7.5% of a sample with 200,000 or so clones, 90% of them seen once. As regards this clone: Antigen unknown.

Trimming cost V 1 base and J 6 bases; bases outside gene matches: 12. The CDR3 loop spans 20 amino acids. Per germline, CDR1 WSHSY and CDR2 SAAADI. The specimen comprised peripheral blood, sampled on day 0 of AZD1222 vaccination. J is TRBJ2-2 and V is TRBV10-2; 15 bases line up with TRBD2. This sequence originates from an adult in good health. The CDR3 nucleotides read TGCGCCAGCAGTGAGTTCCTTCCGGGACTAGCGGGGGGTCCCCCCGGGGAGCTGTTTTTT. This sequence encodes CASSEFLPGLAGGPPGELFF.